A selection of T cell receptor beta chains follows, all from one sample in a study of PD-L1 blockade in urothelial cancer. Clones were sequenced by immunoSEQ multiplex PCR, and TCRdb holds only the in-frame ones, with some missing. Among about 91,000 clones listed, around four fifths were seen once. Sequences were derived from PBMCs, sampled around atezolizumab (anti-PD-L1) treatment. These receptors were collected from a man between 65 and 85 years old with urothelial cancer. The CDR3 runs from the conserved cysteine through the conserved F or W. A D gene is named only where the DNA matches it firmly. Expanded clones are given a class, and other clones once, few, many or no size at all.

d_gene,j_gene,v_gene,abundance,CDR3nt,CDR3aa
.,TRBJ2-5,TRBV4-2,.,TGTGCCAGCAGCCAAGATCGCGTTGGTCCAACCCAGTACTTC,CASSQDRVGPTQYF
TRBD2,TRBJ2-2,TRBV19,.,TGTGCCAGTAAAAAGGCTAGCGGGAGATCCACCGGGGAGCTGTTTTTT,CASKKASGRSTGELFF
TRBD1,TRBJ2-7,TRBV29-1,.,TGCAGCGTCGCGGACAGGAGTCCCTCCTACGAGCAGTACTTC,CSVADRSPSYEQYF
TRBD2,TRBJ2-7,TRBV5-1,.,TGCGCCAGCAGCTTGGGCCTAGCGGGGATCCTCTACGAGCAGTACTTC,CASSLGLAGILYEQYF
TRBD2,TRBJ2-7,TRBV6-5,.,TGTGCCAGCAGTACTAGCGGGAGGGCCGTCGAGCAGTACTTC,CASSTSGRAVEQYF
.,TRBJ1-1,TRBV7-3,.,.,CASSFLWATEAFF
TRBD2,TRBJ2-5,TRBV14,.,TGTGCCAGCAGCCAAGGACTAGCGGAAGAGACCCAGTACTTC,CASSQGLAEETQYF
.,TRBJ2-2,TRBV4-1,.,TGCGCCAGCAGCCCACGGATAGGGGGCGGGGAGCTGTTTTTT,CASSPRIGGGELFF
.,TRBJ1-1,TRBV28,.,TGTGCCAGCAGGAGTTACACTGAAGCTTTCTTT,CASRSYTEAFF
.,TRBJ2-3,TRBV5-5,.,TGTGCCAGCAGCTTGGATGTCGGCAGGGGGGCCACAGATACGCAGTATTTT,CASSLDVGRGATDTQYF
.,TRBJ2-1,TRBV7-9,.,TGTGCCAGCAGCTTAATGAGCTCCTACAATGAGCAGTTCTTC,CASSLMSSYNEQFF
.,TRBJ1-2,TRBV23-1,.,TGCGCCAGCAGTCAATCGGAGGGAAGCTATGGCTACACCTTC,CASSQSEGSYGYTF
TRBD2,TRBJ2-3,TRBV7-6,.,TGTGCCAGCAGCTTAGGTCTTGCGGGGGGCGGTTCAGATACGCAGTATTTT,CASSLGLAGGGSDTQYF
TRBD1,TRBJ2-1,TRBV7-9,.,TGTGCCAGCAGCTTAAGGACAGGGGTCTACAATGAGCAGTTCTTC,CASSLRTGVYNEQFF
TRBD2,TRBJ2-7,TRBV7-8,.,TGTGCCAGCAGCCCCAGACTAGCGGGAGATTTCGAGCAGTACTTC,CASSPRLAGDFEQYF
.,TRBJ1-2,TRBV4-2,.,TGTGCCAGCAGCCAAGTTAGGGGGGGAGGGTTTTGGTATGGCTACACCTTC,CASSQVRGGGFWYGYTF
TRBD2,TRBJ2-1,TRBV7-9,few,TGTGCCAGCAGCGCGGGACCGCGAAGGACTAGCGGGTCCTACAATGAGCAGTTCTTC,CASSAGPRRTSGSYNEQFF
.,TRBJ2-3,TRBV7-2,.,TGTGCCAGCAGCTCAGGGCGAGATACGCAGTATTTT,CASSSGRDTQYF
TRBD1,TRBJ2-2,TRBV19,.,TGTGCCAGTAGTACTCGACAGGGCAACACCGGGGAGCTGTTTTTT,CASSTRQGNTGELFF
TRBD1,TRBJ1-1,TRBV19,.,TGTGCCACCAGACAGGGGCTTAGCACTGAAGCTTTCTTT,CATRQGLSTEAFF
.,TRBJ2-2,TRBV19,.,TGTGCCAGTAGTATCGGGTTACATACCGGGGAGCTGTTTTTT,CASSIGLHTGELFF
TRBD2,TRBJ2-3,TRBV7-8,.,TGTGCCAGCAGCCGGACTAGCGGGGGGGTCGCAGATACGCAGTATTTT,CASSRTSGGVADTQYF
TRBD1,TRBJ2-2,TRBV6-6,.,TGTGCCAGCAACTCCAGGGGGCCGAACACCGGGGAGCTGTTTTTT,CASNSRGPNTGELFF
TRBD1,TRBJ1-1,TRBV18,.,TGTGCCAGCTCACCCCGACAGGGGGAGGGCACTGAAGCTTTCTTT,CASSPRQGEGTEAFF
.,TRBJ1-1,TRBV28,.,TGTGCCAGCAGTTCCGCGACAGACTGGGGCACTGAAGCTTTCTTT,CASSSATDWGTEAFF
TRBD2,TRBJ2-3,TRBV7-2,.,TGTGCCAGCATCCGGACTAGCGGTAGCACAGATACGCAGTATTTT,CASIRTSGSTDTQYF
.,TRBJ1-6,TRBV5-1,.,TGCGCCAGCAGCTTGGACGGACAGAGCAGCTCCTATAATTCACCCCTCCACTTT,CASSLDGQSSSYNSPLHF
.,TRBJ1-2,TRBV9,.,TGTGCCAGCAGCGCGAGAATCAGGGGCGATGGCTACACCTTC,CASSARIRGDGYTF
TRBD1,TRBJ1-5,TRBV6-5,.,TGTGCCAGCAGTTCGGACAGGGTGGATCAGCCCCAGCATTTT,CASSSDRVDQPQHF
TRBD1,TRBJ2-2,TRBV19,.,TGTGCCAGTAGGCCTCACAGGGGGCACGACACCGGGGAGCTGTTTTTT,CASRPHRGHDTGELFF
TRBD1,TRBJ1-4,TRBV9,few,TGTGCCAGCAGCTTCGGGACAGGGGAGGAAAAACTGTTTTTT,CASSFGTGEEKLFF
TRBD1,TRBJ1-1,TRBV25-1,.,TGTGCCAGCGAAGGGACAGATTGGGCTGAAGCTTTCTTT,CASEGTDWAEAFF
TRBD2,TRBJ2-5,TRBV11-3,.,TGTGCCAGCAGCCCTCGGACTAGCGGGGGCCGGTGGGAGACCCAGTACTTC,CASSPRTSGGRWETQYF
.,TRBJ1-2,TRBV5-1,.,TGCGCCAGCAGCAAACAGGGAGACTATGGCTACACCTTC,CASSKQGDYGYTF
.,TRBJ2-7,TRBV25-1,.,TGTGCCAGCAGTGAATCTGGGGCCAGCTACGAGCAGTACTTC,CASSESGASYEQYF
.,TRBJ2-2,TRBV19,once,TGTGCCAGTAAAAAGCGGGCGAACACCGGGGAGCTGTTTTTT,CASKKRANTGELFF
TRBD1,TRBJ1-3,TRBV19,.,TGTGCCAGTAGGACAGGGTTTGGAAACACCATATATTTT,CASRTGFGNTIYF
TRBD1,TRBJ1-1,TRBV18,.,TGTGCCAGCTCACCTGCGACAGGGGTGAACACTGAAGCTTTCTTT,CASSPATGVNTEAFF
TRBD2,TRBJ2-3,TRBV7-7,.,TGTGCTAGCAGCCCAGGACTAGCGGAGCCAGATACGCAGTATTTT,CASSPGLAEPDTQYF
.,TRBJ1-5,TRBV20-1,.,TGCAGTGCTAAAGGGGATCAGCCCCAGCATTTT,CSAKGDQPQHF
TRBD2,TRBJ2-3,TRBV7-3,.,TGTGCCAGCAGCTTAACTAGCGGGAGCACAGATACGCAGTATTTT,CASSLTSGSTDTQYF
.,TRBJ2-7,TRBV20-1,.,TGCAGTGCCCGTCAGGGGAACGAGCAGTACTTC,CSARQGNEQYF
.,TRBJ1-1,TRBV4-2,.,TGTGCCAGCAGCCAACCGGGAGGGGACCCTGAAGCTTTCTTT,CASSQPGGDPEAFF